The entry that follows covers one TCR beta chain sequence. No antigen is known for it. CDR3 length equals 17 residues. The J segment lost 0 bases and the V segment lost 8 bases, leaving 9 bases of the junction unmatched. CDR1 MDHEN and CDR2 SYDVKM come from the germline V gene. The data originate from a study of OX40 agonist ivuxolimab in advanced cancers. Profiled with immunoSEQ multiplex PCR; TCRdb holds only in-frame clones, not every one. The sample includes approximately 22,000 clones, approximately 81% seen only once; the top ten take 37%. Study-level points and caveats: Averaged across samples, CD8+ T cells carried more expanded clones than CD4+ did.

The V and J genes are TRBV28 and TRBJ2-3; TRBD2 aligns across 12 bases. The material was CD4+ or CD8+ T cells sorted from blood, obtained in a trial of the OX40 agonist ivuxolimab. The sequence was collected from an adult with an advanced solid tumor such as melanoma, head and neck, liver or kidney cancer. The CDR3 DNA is TGTGCCAGCGGGGCGACTAGCGGGGGAGGAAGCACAGATACGCAGTATTTT. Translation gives CASGATSGGGSTDTQYF.